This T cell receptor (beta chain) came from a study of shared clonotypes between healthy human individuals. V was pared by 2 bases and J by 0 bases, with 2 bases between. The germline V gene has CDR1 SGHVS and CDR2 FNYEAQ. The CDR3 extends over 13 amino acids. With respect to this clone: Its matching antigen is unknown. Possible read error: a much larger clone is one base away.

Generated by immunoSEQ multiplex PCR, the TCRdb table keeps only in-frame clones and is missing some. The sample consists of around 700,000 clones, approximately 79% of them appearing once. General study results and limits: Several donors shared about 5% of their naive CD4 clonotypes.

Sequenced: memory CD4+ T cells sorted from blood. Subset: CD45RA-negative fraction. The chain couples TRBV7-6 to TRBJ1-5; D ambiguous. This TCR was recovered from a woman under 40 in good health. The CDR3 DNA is TGTGCCAGCAGCTTAAATAGCAATCAGCCCCAGCATTTT. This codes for CASSLNSNQPQHF.